These 32 T cell receptor beta chains were sequenced from one sample in a study of blood T cell repertoires in COVID-19. Libraries were prepared by immunoSEQ multiplex PCR; TCRdb keeps only in-frame clonotypes and omits some of them. The data show tens of thousands of clones, over 80% seen once. Material for sequencing was peripheral blood. Every receptor here comes from a human donor in a cohort sampled during active COVID-19.

The chain employs TRBV6-5 and TRBJ1-2; 7 nucleotides match TRBD1. Germline CDR1 reads MNHEY; CDR2 reads SVGAGI. The V segment lost 2 bases and the J segment 5 bases; nucleotides outside the gene matches: 5. The length of the CDR3 is 14 residues. This chain's CDR3 is CASSYADRRYGYTF. CDR3 sequence (DNA): TGTGCCAGCAGTTACGCGGACAGGAGATATGGCTACACCTTC.

This sequence joins TRBV6-4 and TRBJ2-1; D possibly corresponds to TRBD2 (6 bases). CDR1 and CDR2 (germline): MRHNA, SNTAGT. V was shortened by 8 bases and J by 7 bases, with 15 bases between the two germline ends. This CDR3 region has 13 residues. The CDR3 DNA reads as TGTGCCAGCTCCGCGGGGCTGGGAAATGAGCAGTTCTTC. It yields the protein CASSAGLGNEQFF.

The chain links TRBV7-9 to TRBJ2-6; tentatively, D is TRBD2 (5 bases). The germline CDR1 and CDR2 sequences are SEHNR and FQNEAQ (reference sequence). CDR3 length: 15 residues. V lost 5 bases to trimming and J lost 0 bases, with 8 bases between them. This CDR3 is CASSKDYSGANVLTF. The CDR3 DNA reads TGTGCCAGCAGCAAAGACTACTCTGGGGCCAACGTCCTGACTTTC.

This CDR3 is CASSHRGPTDTQYF. The CDR3 nucleotides read TGTGCCAGCAGCCATAGGGGTCCCACAGATACGCAGTATTTT. The chain employs TRBV11-2 and TRBJ2-3; TRBD1 is a possible D gene (5 bases). The V gene's germline CDR1 is SGHAT and CDR2 FQNNGV. CDR3 length: 14 amino acids. V lost 5 bases to trimming and J lost 2 bases, with 11 bases between them. The variable domain in full, completed from reference TRBV11-2 and TRBJ2-3, reads EAGVAQSPRYKIIEKRQSVAFWCNPISGHATLYWYQQILGQGPKLLIQFQNNGVVDDSQLPKDRFSAERLKGVDSTLKIQPAKLEDSAVYLCASSHRGPTDTQYFGPGTRLTVL.

V usage is TRBV6-5 and J usage is TRBJ2-5; D uncertain. This CDR3 has 13 residues. V dropped 7 bases and J dropped 5 bases, with 14 bases sitting between them. Per germline, CDR1 MNHEY and CDR2 SVGAGI. The CDR3 region is CASTSPNPETQYF. The CDR3, as DNA: TGTGCCAGCACTAGTCCAAATCCGGAGACCCAGTACTTC.

This CDR3 reads CASSWGRGNVLTF. The CDR3 DNA reads TGTGCCAGCAGCTGGGGTAGGGGCAACGTCCTGACTTTC. The V and J genes are TRBV7-2 and TRBJ2-6; TRBD1 is a possible D gene (5 bases). The ends were cut back, 4 bases at V and 9 bases at J, with 10 bases in the middle. The CDR3 length is 13 residues. CDR1 and CDR2 (germline): SGHTA, FQGNSA.

The chain employs TRBV7-9 and TRBJ2-5, with unresolved D. This CDR3 is 11 amino acids long. Germline values: CDR1 SEHNR, CDR2 FQNEAQ (reference sequence). V lost 6 bases, J lost 5 bases, and 7 bases lay in between. CDR3 coding DNA: TGTGCCAGCAGAGATGCGGAGACCCAGTACTTC. Protein product: CASRDAETQYF.

The table lists this clone with a count of one. This rearrangement joins TRBV6-5 to TRBJ1-1; D unresolved. The CDR3 is 14 amino acids. V gave up 0 bases and J gave up 0 bases, with 5 bases separating them. CDR1 and CDR2 from the germline V gene are MNHEY and SVGAGI. The CDR3 bases are TGTGCCAGCAGTTACTCCCCAGTGAACACTGAAGCTTTCTTT. This encodes CASSYSPVNTEAFF.

V is TRBV5-4 and J is TRBJ2-7, with D unresolved. The CDR3 covers 14 residues. Germline V gives CDR1 SGHNT, CDR2 YYREEE (reference sequence). Trimming shortened V by 4 bases and J by 5 bases, and 16 bases separated the two germline ends. CDR3 loop: CASSPISGTDEQYF. CDR3 in DNA: TGTGCCAGCAGCCCAATTTCAGGTACCGACGAGCAGTACTTC.

The V call is TRBV19, the J call TRBJ2-7; D may be TRBD1 (6 bases). Germline V CDR1 and CDR2: LNHDA, SQIVND (reference sequence). This CDR3 comprises 17 residues. Trimming pared 0 bases from V and 0 bases from J, leaving 15 bases between. The DNA for the CDR3 is TGTGCCAGTAGTATAGATCCAGGACAGAGAGGCTCCTACGAGCAGTACTTC. Amino acids: CASSIDPGQRGSYEQYF.

This clone was observed a handful of times. This sequence joins TRBV7-2 and TRBJ1-2, with a possible D match to TRBD1 (5 bases). The CDR3 spans 14 residues. Per germline, CDR1 SGHTA and CDR2 FQGNSA. V shed 5 bases and J shed 4 bases, with 14 bases lying between them. This CDR3 is CASSRPGFLYGYTF. The CDR3 DNA follows: TGTGCCAGCAGCCGTCCAGGGTTCCTCTATGGCTACACCTTC.

The rearrangement uses TRBV24-1 and TRBJ2-1; 10 bases fit TRBD2. Germline loops: CDR1 KGHDR, CDR2 SFDVKD. The trim removed 5 bases at V and 7 bases at J, leaving 10 bases unmatched. This CDR3 comprises 16 residues. The CDR3 sequence is CATSARAGGHKNEQFF. CDR3 coding DNA: TGTGCCACCAGTGCCCGAGCGGGGGGGCATAAGAATGAGCAGTTCTTC.

The rearrangement joins TRBV24-1 to TRBJ2-1; possible D gene TRBD1, 6 bases. This CDR3 has 15 amino acids. Germline loops: CDR1 KGHDR, CDR2 SFDVKD. V was clipped by 0 bases and J by 5 bases, with 10 bases between them. In nucleotides, the CDR3 is TGTGCCACCAGTGATTTGGGGGGCCCCCACAATGAGCAGTTCTTC. It translates to CATSDLGGPHNEQFF.

By share, this clone counts as medium-sized. The chain joins TRBV30 to TRBJ2-7; D not certain. The CDR3 consists of 12 residues. Germline V CDR1 and CDR2: GTSNPN, SVGIG (reference sequence). Trimming took off 2 bases at V and 3 bases at J, with 8 bases between the two ends. Here the CDR3 reads CAWSPTDYEQYF. The CDR3 DNA reads as TGTGCCTGGAGTCCCACTGACTACGAGCAGTACTTC.

The chain recombines TRBV4-3 with TRBJ1-4, with D unclear. The CDR3 sequence is 18 residues long. CDR1 is LGHNA and CDR2 is YSLEER in the germline V gene. Trimming left V 2 bases short and J 7 bases short, with 23 bases between. CDR3 in DNA: TGCGCCAGCAGCCAACTGCCCTCAGCGGCGGGGTTTGGTGAAAAACTGTTTTTT. The encoded protein is CASSQLPSAAGFGEKLFF.

The chain employs TRBV7-2 and TRBJ2-7, with D possibly being TRBD1 (5 bases). The V gene's germline CDR1 is SGHTA and CDR2 FQGNSA. The V gene lost 2 bases and the J gene lost 1 base, with 9 bases spanning the gap. There are 14 residues in the CDR3. As DNA, the CDR3 is TGTGCCAGCAGCTTATTTCAGGGTTCCTACGAGCAGTACTTC. The encoded protein is CASSLFQGSYEQYF.

The chain has TRBV30 and TRBJ1-6; possible D gene TRBD1, 6 bases. Germline CDR1 reads GTSNPN; CDR2 reads SVGIG (reference sequence). Between the trimmed V and J ends, which lost 6 bases and 9 bases, there was a span of 15 bases. The CDR3 length is 13 residues. CDR3 in DNA: TGTGCCTGTACCCCGGGACAAGTTTCACCCCTCCACTTT. Translating it yields CACTPGQVSPLHF.

Here the CDR3 DNA reads TGTGCCAGCTCACCAGGACAGGGGAGGAACACTGAAGCTTTCTTT. As protein: CASSPGQGRNTEAFF. The chain combines TRBV18 with TRBJ1-1; 9 bases agree with TRBD1. The CDR3 is 15 residues long. The germline gives CDR1 KGHSH, CDR2 LQKENI. The junction had 2 bases not matched to a gene; V was cut back by 2 bases and J by 1 base.

The chain employs TRBV4-3 and TRBJ2-7, with D maybe TRBD1 (6 bases). The germline CDR1 and CDR2 sequences are LGHNA and YSLEER. Trimming took off 4 bases at V and 4 bases at J, with 14 bases between the two ends. The CDR3 sequence is 14 residues long. CDR3 residues: CASSLDKQGYEQYF. The CDR3 DNA is TGCGCCAGCAGCCTAGACAAACAGGGTTACGAGCAGTACTTC.

The J gene is TRBJ1-2, the V gene TRBV3-1 (or the pseudogene TRBV3-2), with TRBD1 as a possible D gene (5 bases). Looked up from germline, CDR1 is LGHDT and CDR2 is YNNKEL (reference sequence). The CDR3 covers 13 residues. V lost 2 bases to trimming and J lost 4 bases, with 8 bases between them. This chain's CDR3 is CASSQRGSYGYTF. The CDR3 nucleotides are TGTGCCAGCAGCCAAAGGGGCAGCTATGGCTACACCTTC.

This clone was seen a single time. This chain joins TRBV9 and TRBJ1-1; D not certain. This CDR3 region has 17 residues. Trimming stripped 0 bases from V and 3 bases from J, with 18 bases between. CDR1 is SGDLS, CDR2 YYNGEE, per germline. CDR3 DNA: TGTGCCAGCAGCGTAGACCCGGGGAAGTTCTCTCACACTGAAGCTTTCTTT. Translation gives CASSVDPGKFSHTEAFF. Full variable domain (outside the CDR3, taken from reference TRBV9 and TRBJ1-1): DSGVTQTPKHLITATGQRVTLRCSPRSGDLSVYWYQQSLDQGLQFLIQYYNGEERAKGNILERFSAQQFPDLHSELNLSSLELGDSALYFCASSVDPGKFSHTEAFFGQGTRLTVV.

The J gene is TRBJ1-5, the V gene TRBV27; 7 bases match TRBD1. Trimming at V came to 2 bases and at J to 3 bases, leaving 4 bases not matched to a gene. Per germline, CDR1 MNHEY and CDR2 SMNVEV (reference sequence). The CDR3 sequence is 15 residues long. CDR3 coding DNA: TGTGCCAGCAGTTTAAACGACAGGGTCAATCAGCCCCAGCATTTT. As protein: CASSLNDRVNQPQHF.

This chain links TRBV19 with TRBJ2-5; 7 nucleotides align to TRBD2. From germline, CDR1 is LNHDA and CDR2 SQIVND (reference sequence). Trimming removed 5 bases from V and 7 bases from J; junction bases left unmatched: 16. This CDR3 comprises 16 residues. The CDR3, as DNA: TGTGCCAGTAGTCCGACTAGCCTAACCCCCCGCGGGACCCAGTACTTC. Translating it yields CASSPTSLTPRGTQYF. The full variable domain, with the rest looked up from reference TRBV19 and TRBJ2-5, is DGGITQSPKYLFRKEGQNVTLSCEQNLNHDAMYWYRQDPGQGLRLIYYSQIVNDFQKGDIAEGYSVSREKKESFPLTVTSAQKNPTAFYLCASSPTSLTPRGTQYFGPGTRLLVL.

The chain carries TRBV15 and TRBJ1-2; D possibly corresponds to TRBD1 (6 bases). There are 16 residues in the CDR3. V lost 0 bases, J lost 5 bases, and 16 bases lay in between. In germline, CDR1 is LNHNV, CDR2 YYDKDF (reference sequence). The CDR3 region has the DNA TGTGCCACCAGCAGAGAGGACAGATCAACTGCTTATGGCTACACCTTC. Amino acid sequence: CATSREDRSTAYGYTF.

V and J are TRBV9 and TRBJ2-2; D is undetermined. This CDR3 region has 14 residues. Germline CDR1 and CDR2: SGDLS and YYNGEE. The V end lost 0 bases, the J end lost 6 bases, and 9 bases lay between the germline ends. The CDR3 nucleotides read TGTGCCAGCAGCGTAGGTTTAGCCGCCGGGGAGCTGTTTTTT. Translation: CASSVGLAAGELFF.

This chain links TRBV18 with TRBJ1-5; 8 bases map to TRBD1. The junction had 6 bases not matched to a gene; V was cut back by 2 bases and J by 6 bases. This CDR3 contains 15 residues. CDR1 and CDR2 (germline): KGHSH, LQKENI. The CDR3, as DNA: TGTGCCAGCTCACCAGGACAGGGTTTTTCTCAGCCCCAGCATTTT. Its translation: CASSPGQGFSQPQHF.

V usage is TRBV11-3 and J usage is TRBJ2-3; D might be TRBD1 (6 bases). The CDR3 has 13 amino acids. V was trimmed by 1 base and J by 4 bases, leaving 6 bases between them. Germline values: CDR1 SGHNT, CDR2 YENEEA. The CDR3 loop reads CASSLAGADTQYF. As DNA, the CDR3 is TGTGCCAGCAGCTTAGCAGGGGCAGATACGCAGTATTTT. Full variable domain (outside the CDR3, taken from reference TRBV11-3 and TRBJ2-3): EAGVVQSPRYKIIEKKQPVAFWCNPISGHNTLYWYLQNLGQGPELLIRYENEEAVDDSQLPKDRFSAERLKGVDSTLKIQPAELGDSAVYLCASSLAGADTQYFGPGTRLTVL.

The chain carries TRBV29-1 and TRBJ2-7; D gene ambiguous. V lost 0 bases, J lost 5 bases, and 5 bases lay in between. Looked up from germline, CDR1 is SQVTM and CDR2 is ANQGSEA. The CDR3 extends over 11 amino acids. The CDR3 loop reads CSVEERHEQYF. CDR3 in DNA: TGCAGCGTTGAAGAGAGGCACGAGCAGTACTTC.

This clone was detected only once. The chain combines TRBV5-1 with TRBJ2-1, with 11 positions matching TRBD2. CDR1 and CDR2 (germline): SGHRS, YFSETQ. Unmatched junction bases numbered 8, after V lost 4 bases and J lost 5 bases. The CDR3 loop spans 16 amino acids. In DNA form, the CDR3 reads TGCGCCAGCAGCGGTACCGGGACTAGCGGAGACAATGAGCAGTTCTTC. Protein sequence: CASSGTGTSGDNEQFF.

The chain carries TRBV28 and TRBJ2-7; perhaps TRBD1 as D (5 bases). Germline CDR1 MDHEN, CDR2 SYDVKM. The CDR3 length is 14 residues. With 7 bases removed from V and 0 bases from J, the gap between germline ends came to 13 bases. CDR3 nucleotides: TGTGCCAGCACCCGATCGCAGGGCTCCTACGAGCAGTACTTC. This translates into CASTRSQGSYEQYF.

The chain carries TRBV6-2 or TRBV6-3 and TRBJ1-1; the D is unclear. Germline CDR1 is MNHEY and CDR2 is SVGEGT. The CDR3 has 14 amino acids. V was clipped by 1 base and J by 1 base, with 7 bases between them. The CDR3 sequence: CASSYLTGNTEAFF. CDR3 bases: TGTGCCAGCAGTTACTTGACGGGGAACACTGAAGCTTTCTTT.

This chain links TRBV20-1 with TRBJ1-1, with TRBD1 matching over 9 bases. Germline CDR1 and CDR2: DFQATT and SNEGSKA (reference sequence). The CDR3 contains 11 residues. As DNA, the CDR3 is TGCAGCCCGGACAGGGGCACTGAAGCTTTCTTT. It yields the protein CSPDRGTEAFF.